One and the same sample provided the 10 T cell receptor beta chains below, sequenced in a study of siplizumab effects on memory and regulatory T cells. TCRdb keeps only in-frame clones here, not all; method: immunoSEQ multiplex PCR. The repertoire holds fewer than 85,000 clones, about nine tenths seen once, with around 1.6% in the top ten. The specimen was Tregs sorted from blood. These receptors were collected from a human donor in good health.

V usage is TRBV6-5 and J usage is TRBJ1-2; D may be TRBD1 (6 bases). CDR3 size: 14 residues. Germline values: CDR1 MNHEY, CDR2 SVGAGI. V was trimmed by 7 bases and J by 1 base, leaving 13 bases between them. CDR3 nucleotides: TGTGCCAGCACCCTGGGGGGGCTTAACTATGGCTACACCTTC. Translating gives CASTLGGLNYGYTF.

This chain joins TRBV7-9 and TRBJ2-3; D may correspond to TRBD1 or TRBD2 (6 bases each). The V end was cut by 0 bases, the J end by 6 bases, with 16 bases between. The CDR3 runs to 16 residues. CDR1 is SEHNR and CDR2 is FQNEAQ in the germline V gene (reference sequence). As DNA, the CDR3 is TGTGCCAGCAGCTTAGCGGGGGGCCTTTCAGGTGATACGCAGTATTTT. Protein product: CASSLAGGLSGDTQYF. Full variable domain (missing parts from reference TRBV7-9 and TRBJ2-3): DTGVSQNPRHKITKRGQNVTFRCDPISEHNRLYWYRQTLGQGPEFLTYFQNEAQLEKSRLLSDRFSAERPKGSFSTLEIQRTEQGDSAMYLCASSLAGGLSGDTQYFGPGTRLTVL.

This clone was counted between two and nine times. V gene TRBV5-1 combines with J gene TRBJ1-1; D might be TRBD1 (5 bases). Trimming cost V 2 bases and J 7 bases, with 12 bases left between them. The CDR3 consists of 13 residues. The germline gives CDR1 SGHRS, CDR2 YFSETQ. The CDR3 bases are TGCGCCAGCAGCTTTCGATCGGGACTTGAAGCTTTCTTT. It yields the protein CASSFRSGLEAFF.

V gene TRBV18 combines with J gene TRBJ1-4; D perhaps matches TRBD1 (6 bases). The CDR3 extends over 14 amino acids. Trimming pared 3 bases from V and 5 bases from J, leaving 10 bases between. CDR1 is KGHSH and CDR2 is LQKENI in the germline V gene. As DNA, the CDR3 is TGTGCCAGCTCACCTGACAGGAGAAATGAAAAACTGTTTTTT. It encodes CASSPDRRNEKLFF.

The chain couples TRBV18 to TRBJ1-2; 8 positions agree with TRBD1. CDR1 KGHSH and CDR2 LQKENI come from the germline V gene. The CDR3 consists of 14 residues. V lost 3 bases, J lost 4 bases, and 4 bases stayed unmatched. The CDR3 nucleotides are TGTGCCAGCTCACCGGGACAGGTACTCTATGGCTACACCTTC. Residues: CASSPGQVLYGYTF. Complete variable domain (other parts from reference TRBV18 and TRBJ1-2): NAGVMQNPRHLVRRRGQEARLRCSPMKGHSHVYWYRQLPEEGLKFMVYLQKENIIDESGMPKERFSAEFPKEGPSILRIQQVVRGDSAAYFCASSPGQVLYGYTFGSGTRLTVV.

The rearrangement links TRBV29-1 to TRBJ1-5; 10 bases match TRBD1. This CDR3 spans 14 amino acids. The germline CDR1 and CDR2 sequences are SQVTM and ANQGSEA. Losses at the gene ends were 6 bases for V and 2 bases for J; bases not matched to a gene: 4. The CDR3 nucleotides are TGCAGCGTAAAAGGACAGGGGGGCAATCAGCCCCAGCATTTT. Protein: CSVKGQGGNQPQHF.

The chain joins TRBV28 to TRBJ1-2, with D unresolved. V was pared by 7 bases and J by 8 bases, with 11 bases between. Germline-derived CDR1 and CDR2 are MDHEN and SYDVKM. The CDR3 consists of 11 residues. DNA for the CDR3: TGTGCCAGCACCCGTGAGAGAGGCTACACCTTC. It translates to CASTRERGYTF.

The chain employs TRBV6-1 and TRBJ1-5, with D unresolved. Germline V gene sequence: CDR1 MNHNS, CDR2 SASEGT. V was clipped by 4 bases and J by 0 bases, with 7 bases between them. The CDR3 sequence is 14 residues long. The CDR3: CASSGGNSNQPQHF. The CDR3 nucleotides read TGTGCCAGCAGTGGAGGGAATAGCAATCAGCCCCAGCATTTT.

The chain has TRBV4-1 and TRBJ1-1, with 7 bases identical to TRBD1. Trimming took 2 bases from V and 1 from J; bases not matched to a gene: 4. This CDR3 has 15 amino acids. The V gene's germline CDR1 is MGHRA and CDR2 YSYEKL. The CDR3 region has the DNA TGCGCCAGCAGCCAACCGGGACAGCCGAACACTGAAGCTTTCTTT. This translates into CASSQPGQPNTEAFF.

The V call is TRBV19, the J call TRBJ2-7; the D gene is possibly TRBD2 (6 bases). V shed 3 bases and J shed 7 bases, with 13 bases lying between them. The CDR3 contains 13 residues. The germline gives CDR1 LNHDA, CDR2 SQIVND (reference sequence). The CDR3 reads CASSIRSGREQYF. The CDR3 DNA reads as TGTGCCAGTAGTATCCGAAGCGGGCGTGAGCAGTACTTC.